This T cell receptor (beta chain) was recovered during a study of blood T cell repertoires in COVID-19. The CDR3 is made up of 16 amino acids. V lost 5 bases to trimming and J lost 2 bases; unmatched junction nucleotides: 9. The germline V gene encodes CDR1 LNHDA and CDR2 SQIVND (reference sequence). Original data processing: By means of reference gene primer amplification, nucleated cell counts were estimated. Sequenced by immunoSEQ multiplex PCR; TCRdb stores in-frame clones only, minus some. V, J and clone size reflect that table, while D and trimming were determined from the DNA. The repertoire holds around 150,000 clones, with more than 75% as singletons.

The V and J genes are TRBV19 and TRBJ2-7; 10 positions agree with TRBD2. This sequence originates from a man aged 55-75 years with acute or convalescent COVID-19. Specimen: peripheral blood. As DNA, the CDR3 is TGTGCCAGTAGTTCCGGAGCGGGAGGGGGGGCCTACGAGCAGTACTTC. This translates into CASSSGAGGGAYEQYF.